The present TCR beta chain was sequenced within a study of blood T cell repertoires in COVID-19. Study information: Samples came from the United States, Italy and Spain, spanning acute and convalescent COVID-19. The analysed material was cDNA or gDNA that came from T cells, B-cell-depleted T cells, or PBMCs.

Germline CDR1 reads LNHDA; CDR2 reads SQIVND (reference sequence). This CDR3 is built from 17 residues. V lost 6 bases to trimming and J lost 5 bases; unmatched junction nucleotides: 11. In the source study's methods: Scientists estimated how many nucleated cells there were by amplifying reference gene primers. Repertoires were generated with immunoSEQ multiplex PCR, while TCRdb's copy carries only in-frame clones and drops some. Clone size and the V and J calls come from that table; the DNA yielded D and trimming. The table has some 280,000 clones, around four fifths seen once. The V call is TRBV19, the J call TRBJ2-2; the match to TRBD2 covers 11 bases. Material: peripheral blood. The clonotype comes from a woman between 45 and 60 years old with active or convalescent COVID-19. CDR3 DNA: TGTGCCAGTAGGATACTAGCGGGAGTGGAGGGGACCGGGGAGCTGTTTTTT. It translates to CASRILAGVEGTGELFF.